This T cell receptor (beta chain) stems from a study of blood T cell repertoires in COVID-19. Study background: Acute-phase and convalescent COVID-19 samples originated in the United States, Italy and Spain. In each case, the material was cDNA or gDNA derived from T cells, B-cell-depleted T cells, or PBMCs.

J gave up 7 bases and V 4 bases, and 11 bases lay outside the gene matches. CDR3 length: 16 amino acids. The V gene's germline CDR1 is SGHRS and CDR2 YFSETQ. In the original analysis: Quantification of nucleated cells was approximated via reference gene primer amplification. Sequencing used immunoSEQ multiplex PCR; TCRdb keeps in-frame clones, though not all of them. The V and J calls and clone size come from that table; D and trimming were worked out from the DNA. The sample records approximately 270,000 clones, roughly 89% being singletons. This receptor was taken from a young man with acute or convalescent COVID-19. Sequencing was performed on peripheral blood. V and J are TRBV5-1 and TRBJ2-1; 10 bases agree with TRBD2. Here the CDR3 DNA reads TGCGCCAGCAGCCCCACCGCTCTAGCGGGGGCAAATGAGCAGTTCTTC. As protein: CASSPTALAGANEQFF.